The clone carrying this TCR beta chain was counted once. From germline, CDR1 is SGHKS and CDR2 YYEKEE (reference sequence). Trimming took 4 bases from V and 2 from J, leaving 19 bases between them. The CDR3 has 16 residues. Data came from immunoSEQ multiplex PCR; TCRdb stores just in-frame clones and leaves some out. The table lists 350,000 to 400,000 clones, approximately 90% of them singletons, with 3.5% in the top ten. This sample is drawn from a study of Ad26.COV2.S vaccination and SARS-CoV-2 variants. Study in general: In the study, Ad26.COV2.S was injected intramuscularly once, or twice 56 days apart.

The sample's treatment: some 20 received Ad26.COV2.S at low or high dose, single or two shots; roughly five received placebo; per-sample allocation not given. Sampling was done on day 63 after the first vaccine or placebo injection. The origin of this receptor is a person between 18 and 60 years old who received the Ad26.COV2.S COVID-19 vaccine or a placebo. The sample consisted of peripheral blood, taken in a trial of Ad26.COV2.S vaccine versus placebo. V gene TRBV5-5 combines with J gene TRBJ2-7, with D possibly matching TRBD2 (7 bases). The CDR3 here is CASSRQAQGLTYEQYF. The CDR3 DNA is TGTGCCAGCAGCCGACAGGCACAGGGACTAACCTACGAGCAGTACTTC.